Sequencing of this T cell receptor beta chain was carried out in a study of shared clonotypes between healthy human individuals. In the authors' workflow: Sequence data from immunoSEQ were junction-only and lacked quality scores; consequently, filtering differed. Here immunoSEQ multiplex PCR was the method, and the copy in TCRdb shows in-frame clones only, minus some. That table supplies the V and J calls and clone size; D and trimming were determined from the DNA. The sample holds 1,100,000 or so clones, 70% to 80% seen once. In its sample, this clone was seen many times. What it binds is not known. Whole-study findings and limits: Among donors, the sharing of clonotypes was expected to be influenced by sequencing depth. In several donors, around 5.5% of naive CD4 clonotypes appeared in common.

This TCR derives from a man in his late teens or twenties in good health. Some clones in this sample may be carry-over from other donors' samples. The sample taken for sequencing was memory CD4+ T cells from PBMCs. As for subset: CD45RA-negative fraction.

CDR3 in DNA: TGTGCCAGCAGCCCTTGGGCGGACTCTGGGGCCAACGTCCTGACTTTC. Protein sequence: CASSPWADSGANVLTF. The gene calls are TRBV11-2 and TRBJ2-6, with D uncertain. The germline V and J ends were trimmed by 5 bases and 0 bases, with 11 bases remaining between them. Germline V gives CDR1 SGHAT, CDR2 FQNNGV. The CDR3 runs to 16 residues.